Sequencing of this TCR beta chain was carried out in a study of T cell responses to AZD1222 COVID-19 vaccine. Findings and limits, study-wide: The study found vaccine-associated CD4 TCRs spanning spike, dominant at 160-218 and 743-854. Close to half of all spike-specific TCRs reportedly target regions of the variants that are unmutated. Spike-specific TCR repertoires showed rising breadth and depth after two AZD1222 doses.

Combined were second doses at about 4 or about 12 weeks. On this clone: The target antigen is unknown.

The V gene lost 3 bases and the J gene lost 1 base, with 5 bases spanning the gap. Germline CDR1 SEHNR, CDR2 FQNEAQ (reference sequence). This CDR3 has 13 amino acids. Repertoires were generated with immunoSEQ multiplex PCR, while TCRdb's copy carries only in-frame clones and drops some. The sample lists around 130,000 clones; 70% to 90% were seen once. The clonotype originates from an adult who received the AZD1222 COVID-19 vaccine. Source: peripheral blood, taken 28 days after the second AZD1222 dose. The J gene is TRBJ2-3, the V gene TRBV7-9; D is perhaps TRBD2 (5 bases). The CDR3 nucleotides are TGTGCCAGCAGCTTGGGAGGCACAGATACGCAGTATTTT. Translated, it gives CASSLGGTDTQYF.